Shown below are 31 T cell receptor beta chains from a single sample sequenced in a study of shared clonotypes between healthy human individuals (dated by TCRdb to 2020 to 2022). Libraries were prepared through the immunoSEQ multiplex PCR assay. The immuneACCESS repertoire file appears here via TCRdb, limited to in-frame rearrangements. These files lack a portion of the clones; in checked studies, under half of the deficit traces to unresolved V genes, and the cause of the others is not known. For this sample the table gives hundreds of thousands of clones, of which around 78% were detected only once. Jointly, the top ten make up around 13% of the sample. The sequenced sample consisted of PBMCs. The receptors come from a woman between 35 and 50 years old in good health. Some clones in this sample may be carry-over from other donors' samples.

The rearrangement uses TRBV5-4 and TRBJ2-1; D uncertain. Germline loops: CDR1 SGHNT, CDR2 YYREEE (reference sequence). This CDR3 spans 13 amino acids. V gave up 4 bases and J gave up 4 bases, with 9 bases separating them. This chain's CDR3 is CASSATEYNEQFF. The CDR3 DNA is TGTGCCAGCAGCGCGACGGAGTACAATGAGCAGTTCTTC.

The table lists this clone with many counts. The rearrangement uses TRBV19 and TRBJ1-5; D unclear. Trimming removed 6 bases from V and 1 base from J, with 13 bases in between. The CDR3 spans 15 residues. Germline lookup yields CDR1 LNHDA and CDR2 SQIVND (reference sequence). The CDR3 here is CASRLGILSNQPQHF. The CDR3 nucleotides are TGTGCCAGTAGACTCGGGATACTCAGCAATCAGCCCCAGCATTTT.

The chain employs TRBV6-6 and TRBJ2-1, with a weak D call TRBD1 (6 bases). Trimming removed 2 bases at V and 5 bases at J, with 13 bases between. From germline, CDR1 is MNHNY and CDR2 SVGAGI (reference sequence). The CDR3 extends over 15 amino acids. The chain's CDR3 is CASSYGAGANNEQFF. DNA for the CDR3: TGTGCCAGCAGTTACGGGGCAGGGGCGAACAATGAGCAGTTCTTC.

The V gene is TRBV28, the J gene TRBJ1-5; 7 nucleotides align to TRBD1. This CDR3 has 15 amino acids. The J segment lost 2 bases and the V segment lost 2 bases, leaving 3 bases of the junction unmatched. Germline assignment: CDR1 MDHEN and CDR2 SYDVKM. The CDR3 spells CASSLRTGGNQPQHF. The CDR3 DNA follows: TGTGCCAGCAGTTTACGGACAGGCGGCAATCAGCCCCAGCATTTT.

The J gene is TRBJ2-5, the V gene TRBV11-2; 11 bases line up with TRBD2. Germline V CDR1 and CDR2: SGHAT, FQNNGV. This CDR3 has 17 residues. Unmatched junction bases numbered 4, after V lost 1 base and J lost 0 bases. The CDR3 sequence is CASSLGGTSGYQETQYF. The CDR3 nucleotides are TGTGCCAGCAGCTTAGGTGGGACTAGCGGCTACCAAGAGACCCAGTACTTC.

This clone was observed at least ten times. The chain has TRBV4-2 and TRBJ2-3; weak D call: TRBD2 (5 bases). The V and J ends lost 1 base and 6 bases respectively, with 11 bases between them. The CDR3 runs to 14 residues. CDR1 LGHNA and CDR2 YNFKEQ come from the germline V gene. Written as DNA, the CDR3 is TGTGCCAGCAGCCAAGGGACTTCAAGGGATACGCAGTATTTT. Translating it yields CASSQGTSRDTQYF.

The CDR3 here is CASSGLLSMGQYNEQFF. DNA for the CDR3: TGTGCCAGCAGTGGCCTATTATCTATGGGACAGTACAATGAGCAGTTCTTC. This chain links TRBV27 with TRBJ2-1; TRBD1 matches 7 bases. CDR3 length: 17 amino acids. Germline V lookup: CDR1 MNHEY, CDR2 SMNVEV (reference sequence). The V segment lost 5 bases and the J segment 4 bases; nucleotides outside the gene matches: 14.

CDR3 protein: CAWSRERGEKLFF. Here the CDR3 DNA reads TGTGCCTGGAGTAGGGAGAGAGGTGAAAAACTGTTTTTT. The chain is built from TRBV30 and TRBJ1-4; no clear D. Per germline, CDR1 GTSNPN and CDR2 SVGIG (reference sequence). The V gene lost 2 bases and the J gene lost 7 bases, with 11 bases spanning the gap. This CDR3 comprises 13 residues.

The chain carries TRBV6-5 and TRBJ2-7; D is possibly TRBD1 (7 bases). This CDR3 has 14 amino acids. CDR1 and CDR2 from the germline V gene are MNHEY and SVGAGI. V was cut by 5 bases and J by 6 bases, with 17 bases left in between. This CDR3 is CASSRQGLPTEQYF. Written as DNA, the CDR3 is TGTGCCAGCAGTCGACAGGGACTTCCGACCGAGCAGTACTTC.

The genes are TRBV19 and TRBJ1-5, with no clear D. This CDR3 spans 15 amino acids. Trimming stripped 3 bases from V and 2 bases from J, with 11 bases between. In germline, CDR1 is LNHDA, CDR2 SQIVND (reference sequence). CDR3 coding DNA: TGTGCCAGTAGTATCCTGGGGTATGGCAATCAGCCCCAGCATTTT. Encoded protein: CASSILGYGNQPQHF.

This clone was detected only once. This chain links TRBV19 with TRBJ1-2, with D perhaps matching TRBD1 (6 bases). The CDR3 is 14 amino acids. Germline V lookup: CDR1 LNHDA, CDR2 SQIVND (reference sequence). Trimming took off 4 bases at V and 4 bases at J, with 13 bases between the two ends. The CDR3 is CASSKNRDRYGYTF. The CDR3 DNA sequence: TGTGCCAGTAGTAAGAACAGGGACCGCTATGGCTACACCTTC.

This chain connects TRBV11-3 to TRBJ2-3; D possibly corresponds to TRBD1 (6 bases). V lost 2 bases to trimming and J lost 4 bases, with 13 bases between them. In germline, CDR1 is SGHNT, CDR2 YENEEA. The length of the CDR3 is 15 residues. The DNA of the CDR3 is TGTGCCAGCAGCTTACGGACAGAGGCTGCAGATACGCAGTATTTT. This sequence encodes CASSLRTEAADTQYF. The full variable domain, completed using reference TRBV11-3 and TRBJ2-3, is EAGVVQSPRYKIIEKKQPVAFWCNPISGHNTLYWYLQNLGQGPELLIRYENEEAVDDSQLPKDRFSAERLKGVDSTLKIQPAELGDSAVYLCASSLRTEAADTQYFGPGTRLTVL.

In this sample, this clone turned up a few times. V and J are TRBV7-9 and TRBJ2-2; D is undetermined. Germline-derived CDR1 and CDR2 are SEHNR and FQNEAQ (reference sequence). The CDR3 runs 14 residues. V was cut by 3 bases and J by 5 bases, with 10 bases left in between. The CDR3 sequence is CASSLEIRTGELFF. CDR3 in DNA: TGTGCCAGCAGCTTGGAAATAAGGACCGGGGAGCTGTTTTTT.

This clone appeared a few times. It may be a read error: a sequence one base away is much more abundant. The chain combines TRBV4-2 with TRBJ1-2; D uncertain. Germline CDR1 LGHNA, CDR2 YNFKEQ. Deletions cut 1 base from V and 12 bases from J, with 18 bases between. CDR3 length: 14 amino acids. CDR3 loop: CASSQVSGSHGHTF. The CDR3 nucleotides are TGTGCCAGCAGCCAAGTATCTGGTTCCCACGGCCACACCTTC.

This clone was observed a handful of times. The chain employs TRBV30 and TRBJ1-5; 7 nucleotides align to TRBD1. The CDR3 contains 17 residues. V lost 1 base and J lost 0; bases outside the gene matches: 9. Germline CDR1 is GTSNPN and CDR2 is SVGIG (reference sequence). CDR3 in amino acids: CAWSASGGWVSNQPQHF. The CDR3 DNA reads as TGTGCCTGGAGTGCCTCAGGGGGGTGGGTTAGCAATCAGCCCCAGCATTTT.

This chain links TRBV5-4 with TRBJ2-7; weak D call: TRBD1 (6 bases). The CDR3 totals 13 residues. Germline lookup yields CDR1 SGHNT and CDR2 YYREEE (reference sequence). Trimming stripped 3 bases from V and 3 bases from J, with 10 bases between. The CDR3 DNA reads TGTGCCAGCAGCTCGGGCAGGGGCTACGAGCAGTACTTC. This sequence encodes CASSSGRGYEQYF.

This chain uses TRBV25-1 with TRBJ2-7, with 11 bases matching TRBD1. Trimming cost V 3 bases and J 6 bases; bases outside gene matches: 7. The CDR3 contains 15 residues. Per the germline V gene, CDR1 is MGHDK and CDR2 is SYGVNS. The DNA for the CDR3 is TGTGCCAGCAGTGAGAACGGACAGGGGGCGGGCGAGCAGTACTTC. Protein product: CASSENGQGAGEQYF.

V is TRBV5-1 and J is TRBJ1-3; D is undetermined. The CDR3 is made up of 16 amino acids. Trimming left V 0 bases short and J 2 bases short, with 12 bases between. Germline V gives CDR1 SGHRS, CDR2 YFSETQ. The CDR3 coding sequence is TGCGCCAGCAGCTTGGCCCGGATCAAGGCTGGAAACACCATATATTTT. It codes for CASSLARIKAGNTIYF.

A few counts support this clone. A junction end diverges from the germline sequence, so it may reflect a read error. As DNA, the CDR3 is TGCAGCGTTGATCAGGAACACTTT. Amino acids: CSVDQEHF. The V gene is TRBV29-1, the J gene TRBJ1-1, with D unclear. CDR1 is SQVTM and CDR2 is ANQGSEA in the germline V gene. The CDR3 spans 8 residues.

The chain is built from TRBV5-1 and TRBJ2-3; the D gene is possibly TRBD2 (5 bases). Germline V gives CDR1 SGHRS, CDR2 YFSETQ. The CDR3 consists of 16 residues. The V gene lost 1 base and the J gene lost 3 bases, with 15 bases spanning the gap. The CDR3 spells CASSLKGGPSTDTQYF. For the CDR3, the DNA is TGCGCCAGCAGCTTGAAGGGCGGGCCATCTACAGATACGCAGTATTTT. The full variable domain, its missing parts supplied by reference TRBV5-1 and TRBJ2-3, is KAGVTQTPRYLIKTRGQQVTLSCSPISGHRSVSWYQQTPGQGLQFLFEYFSETQRNKGNFPGRFSGRQFSNSRSEMNVSTLELGDSALYLCASSLKGGPSTDTQYFGPGTRLTVL.

DNA for the CDR3: TGTGCCTGGAGTGTACTAGACAGGGAAAACGAAAAACTGTTTTTT. Its protein is CAWSVLDRENEKLFF. V is TRBV30 and J is TRBJ1-4; 7 nucleotides line up with TRBD1. CDR3 length: 15 residues. Germline trimming cut 0 bases from V and 8 bases from J; bases unmatched to any gene: 9. The germline V gene has CDR1 GTSNPN and CDR2 SVGIG (reference sequence).

This clone was recorded a few times. The genes are TRBV4-2 and TRBJ1-1; possible D gene TRBD1, 5 bases. The germline gives CDR1 LGHNA, CDR2 YNFKEQ. CDR3 length: 14 residues. Trimming stripped 0 bases from V and 7 bases from J, with 12 bases between. In DNA, the CDR3 is TGTGCCAGCAGCCAAGATGGCCCGGGGGATGAAGCTTTCTTT. It encodes CASSQDGPGDEAFF.

In its sample, this clone was seen once. The chain employs TRBV11-3 and TRBJ2-3; 7 nucleotides line up with TRBD1. This CDR3 is built from 15 residues. Germline V gene lookup returns CDR1 SGHNT and CDR2 YENEEA. Trimming at V came to 5 bases and at J to 2 bases, leaving 7 bases not matched to a gene. CDR3 sequence (DNA): TGTGCCAGCAGCCCTAGGGGGACAGACACAGATACGCAGTATTTT. Amino acid sequence: CASSPRGTDTDTQYF.

The chain has TRBV15 and TRBJ1-1; 9 bases are shared with TRBD1. The germline gives CDR1 LNHNV, CDR2 YYDKDF (reference sequence). Trimming took 4 bases from V and 4 from J; bases not matched to a gene: 10. This CDR3 has 16 residues. CDR3 bases: TGTGCCACCAGCACCCGGACAGGGGAGGTGGCCACTGAAGCTTTCTTT. This sequence encodes CATSTRTGEVATEAFF.

The chain combines TRBV4-3 with TRBJ2-3; D not certain. The germline CDR1 and CDR2 sequences are LGHNA and YSLEER. The CDR3 loop spans 15 amino acids. V gave up 2 bases and J gave up 5 bases, with 14 bases separating them. The DNA of the CDR3 is TGCGCCAGCAGCCAATTTGACCGAGATGAAGATACGCAGTATTTT. It is translated as CASSQFDRDEDTQYF.

The V call is TRBV10-2, the J call TRBJ2-2; TRBD2 might be the D (5 bases). This CDR3 is built from 12 residues. Germline loops: CDR1 WSHSY, CDR2 SAAADI. Trimming took off 7 bases at V and 6 bases at J, with 9 bases between the two ends. In nucleotides, the CDR3 is TGCGCCAGCACCCCGAGGGCCGGGGAGCTGTTTTTT. This translates into CASTPRAGELFF.

This sequence joins TRBV13 and TRBJ1-2; perhaps TRBD1 as D (6 bases). CDR1 and CDR2 from the germline V gene are PRHDT and FYEKMQ (reference sequence). V shed 3 bases and J shed 7 bases, with 15 bases lying between them. The CDR3 has 14 amino acids. CDR3 loop: CASSLDSSEPGYTF. DNA of the CDR3: TGTGCCAGCAGCTTGGACAGTTCAGAGCCTGGCTACACCTTC.

The chain uses TRBV28 and TRBJ2-5; D tentatively reads TRBD1 or TRBD2 (5 bases each). The CDR3 consists of 15 residues. Germline V lookup: CDR1 MDHEN, CDR2 SYDVKM. V gave up 2 bases and J gave up 2 bases, with 12 bases separating them. The DNA of the CDR3 is TGTGCCAGCAGTTTAAACCGGGACGATCAAGAGACCCAGTACTTC. Translating it yields CASSLNRDDQETQYF. Combining the CDR3 with reference TRBV28 and TRBJ2-5 gives the whole variable domain DVKVTQSSRYLVKRTGEKVFLECVQDMDHENMFWYRQDPGLGLRLIYFSYDVKMKEKGDIPEGYSVSREKKERFSLILESASTNQTSMYLCASSLNRDDQETQYFGPGTRLLVL.

V is TRBV2 and J is TRBJ2-7; possible D gene TRBD1, 6 bases. Germline assignment: CDR1 SNHLY and CDR2 FYNNEI. Trimming cost V 8 bases and J 3 bases, with 11 bases left between them. The CDR3 length is 12 residues. In DNA form, the CDR3 reads TGTGCCAGCGGCGGACAGCGCTACGAGCAGTACTTC. The encoded protein is CASGGQRYEQYF.

The V gene is TRBV14, the J gene TRBJ2-1; 9 nucleotides align to TRBD1. Germline V gene sequence: CDR1 SGHDN, CDR2 FVKESK. The CDR3 contains 14 residues. The ends lost 4 bases at V and 8 bases at J; junction bases unmatched: 6. The CDR3: CASSRGQGSYEQFF. Here the CDR3 DNA reads TGTGCCAGCAGCCGGGGACAGGGATCGTATGAGCAGTTCTTC.

The rearrangement uses TRBV7-9 and TRBJ2-7, with a tentative D call TRBD2 (6 bases). There are 14 residues in the CDR3. The germline V gene has CDR1 SEHNR and CDR2 FQNEAQ (reference sequence). Trimming pared 3 bases from V and 6 bases from J, leaving 15 bases between. CDR3 in DNA: TGTGCCAGCAGCTTTGGAGGGGCGGATGGCGAGCAGTACTTC. Protein sequence: CASSFGGADGEQYF.